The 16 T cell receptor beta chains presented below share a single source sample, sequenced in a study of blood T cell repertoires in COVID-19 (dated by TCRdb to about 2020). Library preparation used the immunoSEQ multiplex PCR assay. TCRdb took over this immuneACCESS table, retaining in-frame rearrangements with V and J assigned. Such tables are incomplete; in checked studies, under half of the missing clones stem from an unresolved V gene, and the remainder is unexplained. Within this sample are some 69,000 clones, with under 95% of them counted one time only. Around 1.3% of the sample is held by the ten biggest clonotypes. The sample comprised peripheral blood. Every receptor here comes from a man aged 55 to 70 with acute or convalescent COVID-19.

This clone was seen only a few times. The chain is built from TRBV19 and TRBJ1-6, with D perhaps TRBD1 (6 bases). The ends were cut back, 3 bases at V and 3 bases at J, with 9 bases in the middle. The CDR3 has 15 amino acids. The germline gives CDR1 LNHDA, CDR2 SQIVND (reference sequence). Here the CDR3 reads CASSISRGYNSPLHF. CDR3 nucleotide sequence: TGTGCCAGTAGTATCTCCAGGGGCTATAATTCACCCCTCCACTTT.

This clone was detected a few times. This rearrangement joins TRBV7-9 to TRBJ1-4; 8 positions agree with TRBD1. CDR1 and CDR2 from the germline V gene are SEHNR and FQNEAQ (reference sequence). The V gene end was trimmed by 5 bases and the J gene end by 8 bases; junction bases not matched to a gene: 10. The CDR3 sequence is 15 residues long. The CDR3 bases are TGTGCCAGCAGCCCCGGACAGGGAGGTGGGGAAAAACTGTTTTTT. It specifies CASSPGQGGGEKLFF.

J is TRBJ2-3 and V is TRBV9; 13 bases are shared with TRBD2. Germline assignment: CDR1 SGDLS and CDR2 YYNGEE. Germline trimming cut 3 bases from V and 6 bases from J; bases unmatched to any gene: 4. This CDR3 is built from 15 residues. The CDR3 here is CASSGTSGGGDTQYF. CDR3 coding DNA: TGTGCCAGCAGCGGGACTAGCGGGGGAGGGGATACGCAGTATTTT.

The chain's CDR3 is CASSDRWSNQPQHF. CDR3 nucleotide sequence: TGTGCCAGCAGTGACAGGTGGAGCAATCAGCCCCAGCATTTT. The rearrangement uses TRBV6-1 and TRBJ1-5; no clear D. Germline V gives CDR1 MNHNS, CDR2 SASEGT. The germline V and J ends were trimmed by 3 bases and 1 base, with 7 bases remaining between them. The CDR3 totals 14 residues.

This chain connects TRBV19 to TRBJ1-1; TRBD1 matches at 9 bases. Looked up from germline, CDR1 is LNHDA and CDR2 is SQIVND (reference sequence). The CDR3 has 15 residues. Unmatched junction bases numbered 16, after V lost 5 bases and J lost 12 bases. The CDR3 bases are TGTGCCAGTAGTCGAGAATCCACAGGGGGCCCCTTATCTTTCTTT. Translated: CASSRESTGGPLSFF.

The CDR3 sequence is CASSQVAQGITGELFF. In DNA, the CDR3 is TGCGCCAGCAGCCAAGTGGCACAGGGGATAACCGGGGAGCTGTTTTTT. The chain recombines TRBV4-1 with TRBJ2-2, with 7 nucleotides matching TRBD1. Unmatched junction bases numbered 7, after V lost 1 base and J lost 5 bases. The CDR3 spans 16 residues. The germline V gene has CDR1 MGHRA and CDR2 YSYEKL.

In DNA, the CDR3 is TGTGCCAGTAGTCCCGGACAGGGAACCTACGAGCAGTACTTC. This translates into CASSPGQGTYEQYF. This chain uses TRBV19 with TRBJ2-7; TRBD1 aligns across 8 bases. The junction had 5 bases not matched to a gene; V was cut back by 5 bases and J by 2 bases. The CDR3 runs to 14 residues. CDR1 is LNHDA and CDR2 is SQIVND in the germline V gene (reference sequence).

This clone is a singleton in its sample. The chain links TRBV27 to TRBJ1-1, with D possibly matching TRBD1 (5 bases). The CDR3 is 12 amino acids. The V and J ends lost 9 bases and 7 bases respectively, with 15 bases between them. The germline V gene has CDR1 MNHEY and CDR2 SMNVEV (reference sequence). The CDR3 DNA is TGTGCCAGTGGGGGGGTTGACAATGAAGCTTTCTTT. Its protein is CASGGVDNEAFF.

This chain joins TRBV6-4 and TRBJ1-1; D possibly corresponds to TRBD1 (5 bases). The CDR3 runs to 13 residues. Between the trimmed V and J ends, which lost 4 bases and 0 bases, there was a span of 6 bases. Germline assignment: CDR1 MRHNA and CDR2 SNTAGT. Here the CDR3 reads CASSADMNTEAFF. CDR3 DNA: TGTGCCAGCAGTGCGGACATGAACACTGAAGCTTTCTTT.

As DNA, the CDR3 is TGTGCCAGCAGTTACGGTGCGGGGCTACCAGAGCAGTACTTC. It encodes CASSYGAGLPEQYF. V gene TRBV6-6 combines with J gene TRBJ2-7; maybe TRBD2 (6 bases). The germline gives CDR1 MNHNY, CDR2 SVGAGI (reference sequence). Trimming pared 2 bases from V and 7 bases from J, leaving 15 bases between. This CDR3 is 14 amino acids long.

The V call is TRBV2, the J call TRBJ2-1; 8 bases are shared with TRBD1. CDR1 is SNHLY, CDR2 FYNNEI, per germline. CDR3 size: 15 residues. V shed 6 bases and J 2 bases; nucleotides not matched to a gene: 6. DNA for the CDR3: TGTGCCAGCAGGACCGGGACAGGTACCTACAATGAGCAGTTCTTC. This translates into CASRTGTGTYNEQFF.

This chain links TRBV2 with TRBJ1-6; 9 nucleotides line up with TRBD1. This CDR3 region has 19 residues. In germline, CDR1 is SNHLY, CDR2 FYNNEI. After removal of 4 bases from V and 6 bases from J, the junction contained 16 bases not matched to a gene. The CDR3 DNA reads TGTGCCAGCAGTGGCTCCGGGACAGGGAAGTCGGGCTCTAATTCACCCCTCCACTTT. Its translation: CASSGSGTGKSGSNSPLHF.

DNA for the CDR3: TGTGCCAGCAGCTCCATTCAAACCTACGAGCAGTACTTC. Translation: CASSSIQTYEQYF. The chain recombines TRBV5-6 with TRBJ2-7; D uncertain. V was cut by 3 bases and J by 2 bases, with 9 bases left in between. The germline V gene encodes CDR1 SGHDT and CDR2 YYEEEE. The CDR3 runs to 13 residues.

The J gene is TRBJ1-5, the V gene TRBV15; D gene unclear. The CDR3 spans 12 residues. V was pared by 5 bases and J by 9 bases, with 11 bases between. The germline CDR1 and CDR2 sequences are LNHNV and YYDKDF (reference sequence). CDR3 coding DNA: TGTGCCACCAGCCAGGTGAAAGGGCCCCAGCATTTT. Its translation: CATSQVKGPQHF.

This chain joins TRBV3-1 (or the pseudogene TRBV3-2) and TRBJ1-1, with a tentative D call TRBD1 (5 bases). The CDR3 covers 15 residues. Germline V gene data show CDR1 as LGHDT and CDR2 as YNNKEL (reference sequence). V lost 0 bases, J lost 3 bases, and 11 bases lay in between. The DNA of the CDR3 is TGTGCCAGCAGCCAAGATGACAGAAGGGACACTGAAGCTTTCTTT. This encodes CASSQDDRRDTEAFF.

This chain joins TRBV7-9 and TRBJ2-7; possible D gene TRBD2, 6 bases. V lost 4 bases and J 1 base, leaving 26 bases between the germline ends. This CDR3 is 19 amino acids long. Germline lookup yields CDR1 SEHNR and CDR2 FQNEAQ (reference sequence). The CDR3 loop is CASSSLGREVLASSYEQYF. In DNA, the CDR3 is TGTGCCAGCAGCTCCCTGGGCAGGGAGGTACTAGCCTCGTCCTACGAGCAGTACTTC.